These 10 T cell receptor beta chains came from one sample sequenced in a study of Ad26.COV2.S vaccination and SARS-CoV-2 variants. Sequencing was performed with immunoSEQ multiplex PCR; in TCRdb, only in-frame clones are kept and a portion is missing. The sample gives just over 350,000 clones, 90% to 95% of which show up once; under 5% is in the top ten. The specimen was peripheral blood, collected after recovery from COVID-19. These receptors came from a human donor who had recovered from COVID-19.

The V call is TRBV21-1, the J call TRBJ1-5; the listed D gene, TRBD1, was not tested against the DNA. TRBV21-1 is an annotated pseudogene. This CDR3 comprises 17 residues. For the CDR3, the DNA is TGTGCCAGCAGCAAGAGACCGACATCATATAGCAATCAGCCCCAGCATTTT. Translation gives CASSKRPTSYSNQPQHF.

CDR3 residues: CASSLGVTGSWEQFF. CDR3 bases: TGTGCCAGCAGCTTAGGAGTGACAGGCTCTTGGGAGCAGTTCTTC. This sequence joins TRBV13 and TRBJ2-1; a possible D gene is TRBD1 (6 bases). Germline V gene lookup returns CDR1 PRHDT and CDR2 FYEKMQ (reference sequence). This CDR3 comprises 15 residues. The ends were cut back, 0 bases at V and 10 bases at J, with 16 bases in the middle.

This chain joins TRBV11-2 and TRBJ1-2; tentative D call: TRBD1 (6 bases). V was shortened by 5 bases and J by 7 bases, with 17 bases between the two germline ends. Per germline, CDR1 SGHAT and CDR2 FQNNGV. The CDR3 runs 14 residues. CDR3 DNA sequence: TGTGCCAGCAGCGTCCACGGGGGCTCTATTGGCTACACCTTC. This codes for CASSVHGGSIGYTF.

V gene TRBV7-9 combines with J gene TRBJ2-1, with no clear D. V lost 0 bases and J lost 2, with 8 bases in between. CDR3 length equals 15 residues. Germline loops: CDR1 SEHNR, CDR2 FQNEAQ (reference sequence). The CDR3 DNA follows: TGTGCCAGCAGCTTAGCGGCGACAACCTACAATGAGCAGTTCTTC. Residues: CASSLAATTYNEQFF.

This rearrangement joins TRBV19 to TRBJ2-2; 7 bases map to TRBD2. Germline lookup yields CDR1 LNHDA and CDR2 SQIVND (reference sequence). CDR3 length: 15 residues. V dropped 7 bases and J dropped 6; count of bases not matched to a gene: 11. CDR3 DNA sequence: TGTGCCAGTACTCATACTGGGAGGGGATCCGGGGAGCTGTTTTTT. Encoded protein: CASTHTGRGSGELFF.

The CDR3 DNA sequence: TGTGCCAGCAGCGGCGATTCGGGGGGCACAGATACGCAGTATTTT. Residues: CASSGDSGGTDTQYF. This rearrangement joins TRBV9 to TRBJ2-3; a possible D gene is TRBD2 (6 bases). The CDR3 sequence is 15 residues long. V was pared by 3 bases and J by 1 base, with 12 bases between. The germline V gene has CDR1 SGDLS and CDR2 YYNGEE. The full variable domain, rest sourced from reference TRBV9 and TRBJ2-3, is DSGVTQTPKHLITATGQRVTLRCSPRSGDLSVYWYQQSLDQGLQFLIQYYNGEERAKGNILERFSAQQFPDLHSELNLSSLELGDSALYFCASSGDSGGTDTQYFGPGTRLTVL.

CDR3 sequence: CASSGARGNYGYTF. The CDR3 nucleotides are TGTGCCAGCAGCGGAGCAAGGGGGAACTATGGCTACACCTTC. This rearrangement joins TRBV9 to TRBJ1-2; D is perhaps TRBD1 (6 bases). Trimming stripped 3 bases from V and 2 bases from J, with 11 bases between. This CDR3 region has 14 residues. Germline assignment: CDR1 SGDLS and CDR2 YYNGEE.

This clone appeared a few times. The V call is TRBV19, the J call TRBJ1-1, with D uncertain. This CDR3 contains 13 residues. The ends were cut back, 5 bases at V and 3 bases at J, with 10 bases in the middle. CDR1 is LNHDA, CDR2 SQIVND, per germline (reference sequence). CDR3 loop: CASSFAAYTEAFF. The CDR3 bases are TGTGCCAGTAGTTTTGCAGCTTACACTGAAGCTTTCTTT.

The chain carries TRBV9 and TRBJ2-3; D is unclear. Trimming stripped 4 bases from V and 6 bases from J, with 15 bases between. Germline-derived CDR1 and CDR2 are SGDLS and YYNGEE. CDR3 size: 14 residues. In DNA, the CDR3 is TGTGCCAGCAGCTCCCGCCCTTCCGTGGATACGCAGTATTTT. It yields the protein CASSSRPSVDTQYF.

V and J are TRBV7-6 and TRBJ2-7; D gene uncertain. Per germline, CDR1 SGHVS and CDR2 FNYEAQ. The CDR3 extends over 14 amino acids. Trimming left V 0 bases short and J 0 bases short, with 6 bases between. The DNA of the CDR3 is TGTGCCAGCAGCTTAGCTTTCGGCTCCTACGAGCAGTACTTC. Its protein product is CASSLAFGSYEQYF.